Presented here are 26 T cell receptor beta chains from one specimen sequenced in a study of regulatory T cells in long-lasting Graves disease. The time point is: newly diagnosed GD, antithyroid drugs for less than 3 months. PBMC RNA served as the TCR library source. Combining iRepertoire HTBI primers with Arm-PCR of CDR3 regions, the authors built TCR beta libraries. One entry per CDR3 protein results from TCRdb running MiXCR on the multiplex PCR reads. The repertoire holds more than 350,000 distinct CDR3 sequences, with approximately 15% as singletons. This sample was shared with a second study, whose subject was T cells in Graves' hyperthyroidism and ophthalmopathy.

This material consisted of peripheral blood mononuclear cells (PBMCs), taken at new diagnosis, from a patient treated with antithyroid drugs. All receptors come from a woman aged 25 to 45 with Graves disease.

This clonotype has a handful of counts. This chain connects TRBV6-1 to TRBJ2-1; TRBD2 matches 10 bases. CDR3 length: 15 amino acids. Germline-derived CDR1 and CDR2 are MNHNS and SASEGT. V trimming: 6 bases; J trimming: 6 bases; junction bases outside the gene matches: 8. The CDR3 protein is CASSPEREGGNEQFF. The CDR3 nucleotides read TGTGCCAGCAGCCCGGAGCGGGAGGGGGGCAATGAGCAGTTCTTC.

This clonotype was seen a handful of times. J is TRBJ1-1 and V is TRBV18; D gene ambiguous. Between the trimmed V and J ends, which lost 2 bases and 2 bases, there was a span of 12 bases. This CDR3 has 15 residues. The germline V gene encodes CDR1 KGHSH and CDR2 LQKENI. The CDR3 reads CASSPRQPINTEAFF. The DNA for the CDR3 is TGTGCCAGCTCACCAAGGCAACCTATTAACACTGAAGCTTTCTTT.

Concerning this clonotype: A read error may explain this, as a much larger clone is one base away. The genes are TRBV5-1 and TRBJ2-1; D gene ambiguous. This CDR3 is built from 14 residues. V was trimmed by 3 bases and J by 10 bases, leaving 17 bases between them. Germline CDR1 reads SGHRS; CDR2 reads YFSETQ. This chain's CDR3 is CASSSLSTSYEQFF. For the CDR3, the DNA is TGCGCCAGCAGCTCCTTATCGACCTCCTACGAGCAGTTCTTC.

As regards this clonotype: A read error likely explains this, since a far larger clone differs by one base. The V and J genes are TRBV11-3 and TRBJ2-5, with no clear D. The germline V gene encodes CDR1 SGHNT and CDR2 YENEEA. The CDR3 has 12 amino acids. DNA for the CDR3: TGTACCAGCAGCTTAGCCGGCGAGACCCAGTACTTC. Its protein is CTSSLAGETQYF. Full variable domain (outside the CDR3, taken from reference TRBV11-3 and TRBJ2-5): EAGVVQSPRYKIIEKKQPVAFWCNPISGHNTLYWYLQNLGQGPELLIRYENEEAVDDSQLPKDRFSAERLKGVDSTLKIQPAELGDSAVYLCTSSLAGETQYFGPGTRLLVL.

This clonotype occurred a few times. The junction shows a germline mismatch at one end, possibly a read error. The rearrangement links TRBV4-2 to TRBJ2-2, with D possibly being TRBD2 (6 bases). Germline CDR1 is LGHNA and CDR2 is YNFKEQ. This CDR3 is 16 amino acids long. The CDR3 is CASSPRDRGNAGELFF. The CDR3 nucleotides are TGTGCCAGCAGCCCCAGGGACCGGGGGAACGCCGGGGAGCTGTTTTTT.

There are many counts of this clonotype. V usage is TRBV27 and J usage is TRBJ1-6, with 7 bases that match TRBD1. This CDR3 has 14 residues. Germline CDR1 is MNHEY and CDR2 is SMNVEV (reference sequence). V dropped 5 bases and J dropped 7; count of bases not matched to a gene: 5. The CDR3 nucleotides read TGTGCCAGCAGTCCCCGGGACAGCAATTCACCCCTCCACTTT. Its protein product is CASSPRDSNSPLHF.

The rearrangement joins TRBV5-4 to TRBJ1-5; D gene ambiguous. The CDR3 totals 13 residues. Looked up from germline, CDR1 is SGHNT and CDR2 is YYREEE (reference sequence). V was trimmed by 3 bases and J by 4 bases, leaving 8 bases between them. The CDR3 loop is CASSSAGNQPQHF. The DNA for the CDR3 is TGTGCCAGCAGCTCGGCGGGGAATCAGCCCCAGCATTTT.

In its sample, this clonotype was seen many times. The V call is TRBV28, the J call TRBJ1-1; D possibly corresponds to TRBD1 (5 bases). This CDR3 comprises 15 residues. Germline CDR1 is MDHEN and CDR2 is SYDVKM. Trimming shortened V by 6 bases and J by 3 bases, and 17 bases separated the two germline ends. The CDR3 sequence: CASSLGQGRDTEAFF. CDR3 DNA: TGTGCCAGCAGCCTTGGTCAGGGACGGGACACTGAAGCTTTCTTT.

The chain is built from TRBV7-3 and TRBJ2-1, with D perhaps matching TRBD1 or TRBD2 (5 bases each). The V and J ends lost 5 bases and 3 bases respectively, with 17 bases between them. This CDR3 contains 16 residues. Germline values: CDR1 SGHTA, CDR2 FQGTGA. The CDR3 reads CASSVTGTNVYNEQFF. The CDR3 bases are TGTGCCAGCAGCGTGACCGGGACCAATGTCTACAATGAGCAGTTCTTC.

This clonotype was seen many times. The J gene is TRBJ2-5, the V gene TRBV20-1; 8 bases agree with TRBD1. With 6 bases clipped from V and 5 bases from J, the junction kept 14 bases outside the gene matches. Germline V CDR1 and CDR2: DFQATT, SNEGSKA (reference sequence). The CDR3 runs 15 residues. CDR3 amino acids: CSANTIGQGKETQYF. CDR3 DNA: TGCAGTGCCAACACAATCGGACAGGGAAAGGAGACCCAGTACTTC.

In this sample, this clonotype turned up a few times. V usage is TRBV28 and J usage is TRBJ2-7, with a weak D call TRBD2 (6 bases). The CDR3 contains 14 residues. Per germline, CDR1 MDHEN and CDR2 SYDVKM. Between the trimmed V and J ends, which lost 6 bases and 7 bases, there was a span of 19 bases. CDR3 bases: TGTGCCAGCAGACCACCTGCTAGCGCCGGGGAGCAGTACTTC. Amino acid sequence: CASRPPASAGEQYF.

This clonotype was observed many times. V gene TRBV29-1 combines with J gene TRBJ2-7; 7 bases are a match to TRBD2. Germline loops: CDR1 SQVTM, CDR2 ANQGSEA. The CDR3 runs 15 residues. With 0 bases clipped from V and 3 bases from J, the junction kept 8 bases outside the gene matches. The DNA of the CDR3 is TGCAGCGTTGAAGAGTCTAGCGGACTGAACTACGAGCAGTACTTC. Translating it yields CSVEESSGLNYEQYF.

This clonotype showed up many times. The chain combines TRBV11-2 with TRBJ2-5; D is perhaps TRBD1 or TRBD2 (5 bases each). Trimming removed 5 bases at V and 0 bases at J, with 19 bases between. Germline CDR1 and CDR2: SGHAT and FQNNGV. The CDR3 loop spans 17 amino acids. The DNA of the CDR3 is TGTGCCAGCAGCCTGACTGGGGCTAGCCGGTACCAAGAGACCCAGTACTTC. Amino acids: CASSLTGASRYQETQYF.

The chain joins TRBV15 to TRBJ2-3; D remains ambiguous. The V and J ends lost 5 bases and 7 bases respectively, with 4 bases between them. The CDR3 totals 10 residues. Germline CDR1 LNHNV, CDR2 YYDKDF (reference sequence). CDR3 protein: CATSGYTQYF. CDR3 nucleotide sequence: TGTGCCACCAGCGGCTATACGCAGTATTTT.

In this sample, this clonotype turned up many times. The chain is built from TRBV24-1 and TRBJ2-1, with 7 bases aligning to TRBD1. From germline, CDR1 is KGHDR and CDR2 SFDVKD. This CDR3 contains 21 residues. Losses at the gene ends were 3 bases for V and 6 bases for J; bases not matched to a gene: 25. The CDR3 loop reads CATSDTRPGQPTSDPLNEQFF. CDR3 DNA: TGTGCCACCAGTGATACAAGACCGGGACAGCCCACGTCAGATCCGCTCAATGAGCAGTTCTTC.

The chain employs TRBV28 and TRBJ1-1; the match to TRBD1 covers 7 bases. The CDR3 length is 13 residues. Trimming removed 5 bases from V and 5 bases from J; junction bases left unmatched: 5. Germline CDR1 is MDHEN and CDR2 is SYDVKM. CDR3 in amino acids: CASSLQTGTEAFF. The CDR3 coding sequence is TGTGCCAGCAGTCTTCAGACAGGGACTGAAGCTTTCTTT.

The sample holds a few counts of this clonotype. The chain couples TRBV2 to TRBJ2-1; D is possibly TRBD1 (5 bases). The CDR3 length is 14 residues. Germline CDR1 and CDR2: SNHLY and FYNNEI. Trimming took off 9 bases at V and 3 bases at J, with 15 bases between the two ends. CDR3 DNA sequence: TGTGCCAGATCTTCGGCAACAGGCTACAATGAGCAGTTCTTC. It yields the protein CARSSATGYNEQFF.

The J gene is TRBJ2-1, the V gene TRBV7-9, with D unresolved. This CDR3 is 12 amino acids long. Germline CDR1 and CDR2: SEHNR and FQNEAQ (reference sequence). V was clipped by 3 bases and J by 9 bases, with 9 bases between them. The CDR3 sequence: CASSFGDFEQFF. The CDR3, as DNA: TGTGCCAGCAGCTTCGGAGACTTTGAGCAGTTCTTC.

This clonotype was observed many times. This chain joins TRBV28 and TRBJ2-7, with 9 bases that match TRBD2. V shed 6 bases, J shed 3 bases, and the junction held 9 bases outside the gene matches. From germline, CDR1 is MDHEN and CDR2 SYDVKM. There are 15 residues in the CDR3. The CDR3 loop reads CASRKGGTSFYEQYF. For the CDR3, the DNA is TGTGCCAGCAGGAAGGGCGGGACTAGCTTCTACGAGCAGTACTTC.

The chain uses TRBV5-6 and TRBJ2-7; either TRBD1 or TRBD2 may fit D (5 bases each). Germline assignment: CDR1 SGHDT and CDR2 YYEEEE. This CDR3 has 14 amino acids. V lost 0 bases, J lost 6 bases, and 13 bases lay in between. CDR3 nucleotide sequence: TGTGCCAGCAGCTTGGCCATACGGGACCGCGAGCAGTACTTC. Amino acid sequence: CASSLAIRDREQYF.

The chain combines TRBV20-1 with TRBJ1-5; a weak D match, TRBD1 (5 bases). CDR3 length: 12 amino acids. The germline CDR1 and CDR2 sequences are DFQATT and SNEGSKA (reference sequence). The CDR3 is CSVGLGGQPQHF. CDR3 sequence (DNA): TGCAGCGTCGGTCTCGGGGGGCAGCCCCAGCATTTT.

The chain has TRBV24-1 and TRBJ2-5; D is perhaps TRBD2 (5 bases). The CDR3 is made up of 15 amino acids. The V gene's germline CDR1 is KGHDR and CDR2 SFDVKD. With 3 bases removed from V and 2 bases from J, the gap between germline ends came to 12 bases. CDR3 region: CATSDPRGNQETQYF. The CDR3 DNA reads TGTGCCACCAGTGATCCACGGGGTAATCAAGAGACCCAGTACTTC.

The sample holds many counts of this clonotype. This rearrangement joins TRBV6-1 to TRBJ2-1; weak D call: TRBD1 (5 bases). The length of the CDR3 is 11 residues. Germline V gives CDR1 MNHNS, CDR2 SASEGT. Between the trimmed V and J ends, which lost 6 bases and 15 bases, there was a span of 15 bases. The CDR3 DNA follows: TGTGCCAGCAGAAATGTCTACAGGCTGTTCTTC. The encoded protein is CASRNVYRLFF.

This clonotype came up many times. The chain employs TRBV28 and TRBJ1-2; D gene unclear. This CDR3 is built from 16 residues. Germline V gene data show CDR1 as MDHEN and CDR2 as SYDVKM. With 2 bases removed from V and 6 bases from J, the gap between germline ends came to 19 bases. The CDR3 DNA sequence: TGTGCCAGCAGTTTAGTCCTATCCGGACCTTTTGATGGCTACACCTTC. Protein: CASSLVLSGPFDGYTF.

This clonotype has a count of ten or more. This chain joins TRBV4-2 and TRBJ2-7; D possibly corresponds to TRBD1 (5 bases). Germline V gene lookup returns CDR1 LGHNA and CDR2 YNFKEQ. This CDR3 region has 15 residues. V lost 1 base and J lost 0, with 10 bases in between. The CDR3 here is CASSQGGVFSYEQYF. CDR3 nucleotides: TGTGCCAGCAGCCAAGGGGGCGTCTTCTCCTACGAGCAGTACTTC.

CDR3 DNA: TGTGCCAGCAGTAAGACAGGGATGAACACTGAAGCTTTCTTT. Its translation is CASSKTGMNTEAFF. This chain uses TRBV2 with TRBJ1-1; 7 bases align to TRBD1. Germline CDR1 and CDR2: SNHLY and FYNNEI. The CDR3 covers 14 residues. Trimming removed 5 bases from V and 0 bases from J; junction bases left unmatched: 3.